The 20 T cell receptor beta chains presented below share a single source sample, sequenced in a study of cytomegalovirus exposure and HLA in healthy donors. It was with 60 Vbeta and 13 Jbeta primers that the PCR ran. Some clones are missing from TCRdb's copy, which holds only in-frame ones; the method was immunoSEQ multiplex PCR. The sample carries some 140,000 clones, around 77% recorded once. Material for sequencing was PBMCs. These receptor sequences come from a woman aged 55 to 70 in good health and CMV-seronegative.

CDR3 DNA: TGTGCCAGCACGAGAAGGGGACTCGGTACCACTGAAGCTTTCTTT. Its protein is CASTRRGLGTTEAFF. The chain is built from TRBV28 and TRBJ1-1; TRBD1 is a possible D gene (5 bases). With 7 bases removed from V and 4 bases from J, the gap between germline ends came to 19 bases. Germline CDR1 MDHEN, CDR2 SYDVKM. The length of the CDR3 is 15 residues.

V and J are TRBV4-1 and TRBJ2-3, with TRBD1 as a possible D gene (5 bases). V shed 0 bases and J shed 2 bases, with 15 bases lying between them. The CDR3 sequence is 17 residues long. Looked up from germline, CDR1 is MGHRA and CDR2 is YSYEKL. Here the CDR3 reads CASSQEGVVTVTDTQYF. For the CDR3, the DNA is TGCGCCAGCAGCCAAGAAGGGGTCGTCACGGTCACAGATACGCAGTATTTT.

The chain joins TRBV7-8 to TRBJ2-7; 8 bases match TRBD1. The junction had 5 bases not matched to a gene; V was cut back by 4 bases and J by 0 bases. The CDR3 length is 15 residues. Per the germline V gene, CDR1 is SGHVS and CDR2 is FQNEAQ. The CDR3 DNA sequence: TGTGCCAGCAGCTCGACAGGGGCCTTCTCCTACGAGCAGTACTTC. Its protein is CASSSTGAFSYEQYF.

CDR3 sequence (DNA): TGTGCCAGCAGGGACATCTCTGGAAACACCATATATTTT. Its translation: CASRDISGNTIYF. This sequence joins TRBV25-1 and TRBJ1-3; TRBD1 is a possible D gene (5 bases). The CDR3 runs to 13 residues. CDR1 and CDR2 (germline): MGHDK, SYGVNS. Between the trimmed V and J ends, which lost 6 bases and 0 bases, there was a span of 6 bases.

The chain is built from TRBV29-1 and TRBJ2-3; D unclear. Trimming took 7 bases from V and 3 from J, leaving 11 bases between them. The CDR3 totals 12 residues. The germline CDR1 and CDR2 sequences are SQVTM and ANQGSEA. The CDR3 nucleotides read TGCAGCGCTGCTCCTAGGACAGATACGCAGTATTTT. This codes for CSAAPRTDTQYF.

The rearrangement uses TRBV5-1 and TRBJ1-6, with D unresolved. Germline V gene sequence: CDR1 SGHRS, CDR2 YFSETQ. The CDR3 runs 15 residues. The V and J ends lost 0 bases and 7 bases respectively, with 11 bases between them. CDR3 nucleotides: TGCGCCAGCAGCTTGGACAGCTCTCAAAATTCACCCCTCCACTTT. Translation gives CASSLDSSQNSPLHF.

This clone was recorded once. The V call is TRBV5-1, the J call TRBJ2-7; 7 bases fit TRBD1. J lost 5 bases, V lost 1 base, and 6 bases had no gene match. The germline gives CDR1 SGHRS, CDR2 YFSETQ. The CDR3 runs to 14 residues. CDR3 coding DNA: TGCGCCAGCAGCTTGCGTTCTGGGACAGACGAGCAGTACTTC. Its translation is CASSLRSGTDEQYF.

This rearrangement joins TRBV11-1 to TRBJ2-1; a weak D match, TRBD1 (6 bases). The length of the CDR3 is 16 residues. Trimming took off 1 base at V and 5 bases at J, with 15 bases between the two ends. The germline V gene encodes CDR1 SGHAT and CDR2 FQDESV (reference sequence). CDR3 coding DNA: TGTGCCAGCAGCTTAGGAGACAGGAGTTCCCACAATGAGCAGTTCTTC. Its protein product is CASSLGDRSSHNEQFF.

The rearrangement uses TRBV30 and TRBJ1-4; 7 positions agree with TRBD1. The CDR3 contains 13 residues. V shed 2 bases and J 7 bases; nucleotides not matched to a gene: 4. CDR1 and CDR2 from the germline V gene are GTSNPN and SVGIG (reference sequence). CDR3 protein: CAWSQGTAEKLFF. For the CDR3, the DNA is TGTGCCTGGAGTCAAGGGACAGCTGAAAAACTGTTTTTT.

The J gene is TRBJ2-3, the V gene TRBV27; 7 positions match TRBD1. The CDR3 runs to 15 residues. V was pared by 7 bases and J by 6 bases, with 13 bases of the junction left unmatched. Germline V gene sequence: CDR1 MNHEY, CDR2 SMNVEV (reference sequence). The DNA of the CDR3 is TGTGCCAGCAAACTGACAGGGCCATTGAAGGATACGCAGTATTTT. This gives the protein CASKLTGPLKDTQYF.

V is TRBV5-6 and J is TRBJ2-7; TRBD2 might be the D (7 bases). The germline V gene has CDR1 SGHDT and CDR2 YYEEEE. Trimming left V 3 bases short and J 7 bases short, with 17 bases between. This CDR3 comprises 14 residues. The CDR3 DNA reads TGTGCCAGCAGCTCCCCAGGGAGGGGGATGGAGCAGTACTTC. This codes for CASSSPGRGMEQYF.

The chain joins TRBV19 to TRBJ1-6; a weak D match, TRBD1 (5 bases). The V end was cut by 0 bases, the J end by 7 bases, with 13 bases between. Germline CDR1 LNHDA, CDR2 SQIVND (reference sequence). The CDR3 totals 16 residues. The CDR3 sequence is CASSIEGDSRNSPLHF. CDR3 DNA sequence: TGTGCCAGTAGTATAGAGGGGGACTCGCGGAATTCACCCCTCCACTTT. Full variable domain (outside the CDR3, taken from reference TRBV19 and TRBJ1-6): DGGITQSPKYLFRKEGQNVTLSCEQNLNHDAMYWYRQDPGQGLRLIYYSQIVNDFQKGDIAEGYSVSREKKESFPLTVTSAQKNPTAFYLCASSIEGDSRNSPLHFGNGTRLTVT.

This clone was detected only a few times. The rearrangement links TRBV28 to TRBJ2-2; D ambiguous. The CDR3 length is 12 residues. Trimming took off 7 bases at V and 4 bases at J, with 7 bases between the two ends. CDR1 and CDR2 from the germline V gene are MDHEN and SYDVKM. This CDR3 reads CASTPSTGELFF. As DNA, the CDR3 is TGTGCCAGCACCCCCAGCACCGGGGAGCTGTTTTTT.

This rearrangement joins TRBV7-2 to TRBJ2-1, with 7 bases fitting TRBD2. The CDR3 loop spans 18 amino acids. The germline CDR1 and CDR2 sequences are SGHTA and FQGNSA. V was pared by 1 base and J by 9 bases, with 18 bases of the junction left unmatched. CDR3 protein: CASSLGERAGRAFGEQFF. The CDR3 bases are TGTGCCAGCAGCTTAGGGGAGCGAGCGGGAAGGGCTTTTGGTGAGCAGTTCTTC.

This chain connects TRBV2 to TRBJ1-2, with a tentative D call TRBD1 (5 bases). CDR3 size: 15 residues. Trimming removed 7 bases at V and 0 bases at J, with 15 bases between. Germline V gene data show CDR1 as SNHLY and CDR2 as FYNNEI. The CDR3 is CASIRAREANYGYTF. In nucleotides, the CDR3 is TGTGCCAGCATTCGAGCCAGGGAAGCTAACTATGGCTACACCTTC.

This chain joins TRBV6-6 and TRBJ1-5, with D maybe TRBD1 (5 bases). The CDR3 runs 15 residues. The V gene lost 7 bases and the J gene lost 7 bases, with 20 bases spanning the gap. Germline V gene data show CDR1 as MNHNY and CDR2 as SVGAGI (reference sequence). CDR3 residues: CASTSSLGVLQPQHF. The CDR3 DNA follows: TGTGCCAGCACCAGTTCGTTAGGGGTGTTACAGCCCCAGCATTTT.

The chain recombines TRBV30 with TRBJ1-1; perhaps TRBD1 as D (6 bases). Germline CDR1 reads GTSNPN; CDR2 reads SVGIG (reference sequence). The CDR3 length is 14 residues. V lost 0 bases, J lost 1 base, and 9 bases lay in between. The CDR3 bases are TGTGCCTGGAGTGTGCGGACAGAGAACACTGAAGCTTTCTTT. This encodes CAWSVRTENTEAFF.

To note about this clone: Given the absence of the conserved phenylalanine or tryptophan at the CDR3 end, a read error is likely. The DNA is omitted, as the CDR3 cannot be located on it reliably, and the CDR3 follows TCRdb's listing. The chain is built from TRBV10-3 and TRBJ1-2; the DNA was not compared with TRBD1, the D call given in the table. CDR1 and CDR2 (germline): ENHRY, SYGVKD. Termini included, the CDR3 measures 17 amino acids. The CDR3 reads CAISTGTDSAMEVAQWS.

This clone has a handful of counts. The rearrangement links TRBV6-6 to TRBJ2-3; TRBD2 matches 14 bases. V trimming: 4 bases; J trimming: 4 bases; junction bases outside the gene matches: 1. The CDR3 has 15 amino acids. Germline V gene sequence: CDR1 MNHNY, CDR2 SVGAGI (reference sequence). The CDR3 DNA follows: TGTGCCAGCAGTTTGACTAGCGGGGGGGCAGATACGCAGTATTTT. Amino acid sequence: CASSLTSGGADTQYF.

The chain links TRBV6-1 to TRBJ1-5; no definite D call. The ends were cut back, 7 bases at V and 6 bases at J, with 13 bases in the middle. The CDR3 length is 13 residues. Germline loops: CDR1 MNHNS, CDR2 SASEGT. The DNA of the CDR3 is TGTGCCAGCACTTGGGAGTTGGGTCAGCCCCAGCATTTT. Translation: CASTWELGQPQHF.